This T cell receptor (beta chain) was captured in a study of OX40 agonist ivuxolimab in advanced cancers. Study-level results: CD8+ T cells showed, on average, more clonal expansion than CD4+ cells.

Comment on this clone: Its specificity is not known.

TCRdb keeps only in-frame clones here, not all; method: immunoSEQ multiplex PCR. The sample shows about 59,000 clones, about nine tenths of them seen only once. The CDR3 is made up of 15 amino acids. The V gene lost 4 bases and the J gene lost 7 bases, with 15 bases spanning the gap. The germline CDR1 and CDR2 sequences are SGHDT and YYEEEE. Patients were ineligible given autoimmune disease history or systemic immunosuppression. J is TRBJ1-6 and V is TRBV5-6; D possibly corresponds to TRBD1 (5 bases). This TCR was recovered from an adult with an advanced solid tumor such as melanoma, head and neck, liver or kidney cancer. Sequencing used CD4+ or CD8+ T cells sorted from blood, obtained in a trial of the OX40 agonist ivuxolimab. The DNA for the CDR3 is TGTGCCAGCAGCAACCAACCGGGGCCGAATTCACCCCTCCACTTT. As protein: CASSNQPGPNSPLHF.